This T cell receptor beta chain was profiled in a study of shared clonotypes between healthy human individuals. Study summary: Researchers drew samples from two women and a few men aged 18 to 49.

The data were produced by immunoSEQ multiplex PCR, yet TCRdb's version contains in-frame clones alone and is incomplete. This sample has roughly 2,300,000 clones, with 85% to 95% found just once. This clone was detected only once. The investigators split CD4+ cells into a CD45RA+ naive subset and a CD45RA-negative memory subset. This CDR3 region has 14 residues. V lost 2 bases, J lost 7 bases, and 13 bases lay in between. The germline V gene has CDR1 SGHRS and CDR2 YFSETQ. The clonotype comes from a man in his late teens or twenties in good health. Some clones in this sample may be carry-over from other donors' samples. The source material was naive CD4+ T cells from PBMCs. Subset: CD45RA+ positively selected. The rearrangement joins TRBV5-1 to TRBJ2-1; a weak D match, TRBD2 (5 bases). CDR3 residues: CASSLMVRGNEQFF. CDR3 in DNA: TGCGCCAGCAGCTTAATGGTTCGAGGGAATGAGCAGTTCTTC.